The 21 T cell receptor beta chains listed next were all sequenced from one sample in a study of blood T cell repertoires in COVID-19. The assay was immunoSEQ multiplex PCR, and TCRdb's table has in-frame clones only and misses some. The sample has around 280,000 clones, 75% to 90% seen once. The specimen was peripheral blood. These receptors came from a woman in her forties or fifties who had recovered from COVID-19.

This clone was detected only a few times. The gene calls are TRBV11-2 and TRBJ2-2, with D possibly TRBD1 on 6 matching bases. Germline CDR1 and CDR2: SGHAT and FQNNGV. This CDR3 contains 15 residues. The V end lost 4 bases, the J end lost 6 bases, and 15 bases lay between the germline ends. DNA of the CDR3: TGTGCCAGCAGCTCCCGGGACATAAATCCCGGGGAGCTGTTTTTT. Its protein is CASSSRDINPGELFF. The full variable domain, completed using reference TRBV11-2 and TRBJ2-2, is EAGVAQSPRYKIIEKRQSVAFWCNPISGHATLYWYQQILGQGPKLLIQFQNNGVVDDSQLPKDRFSAERLKGVDSTLKIQPAKLEDSAVYLCASSSRDINPGELFFGEGSRLTVL.

The chain has TRBV28 and TRBJ2-1; TRBD2 agrees at 7 bases. This CDR3 has 15 residues. The V segment lost 2 bases and the J segment 5 bases; nucleotides outside the gene matches: 6. The germline V gene encodes CDR1 MDHEN and CDR2 SYDVKM. The CDR3 region is CASSLSPGRDNEQFF. In DNA, the CDR3 is TGTGCCAGCAGTTTAAGCCCGGGGAGGGACAATGAGCAGTTCTTC.

The chain joins TRBV24-1 to TRBJ2-2, with D unclear. Germline V gene sequence: CDR1 KGHDR, CDR2 SFDVKD. CDR3 length equals 18 residues. V gave up 7 bases and J gave up 4 bases, with 24 bases separating them. CDR3 sequence (DNA): TGTGCCACCAGAGTAAGACGGGTTCCCGTCCAGAGCACCGGGGAGCTGTTTTTT. Residues: CATRVRRVPVQSTGELFF.

The rearrangement links TRBV10-3 to TRBJ1-6; D is undetermined. The CDR3 extends over 13 amino acids. V was cut by 10 bases and J by 9 bases, with 16 bases left in between. Germline lookup yields CDR1 ENHRY and CDR2 SYGVKD. The CDR3 DNA is TGTGCCACCCTAGAAGGCGGCGGTTCACCCCTCCACTTT. This encodes CATLEGGGSPLHF.

The chain employs TRBV2 and TRBJ1-2, with D hard to call. The V gene's germline CDR1 is SNHLY and CDR2 FYNNEI. V was pared by 4 bases and J by 7 bases, with 16 bases between. This CDR3 spans 14 amino acids. CDR3 nucleotide sequence: TGTGCCAGCAGTGGGCTCGTTGTTAGCGCTGGCTACACCTTC. This encodes CASSGLVVSAGYTF.

The chain couples TRBV10-1 to TRBJ1-2, with TRBD1 identical over 8 bases. The germline CDR1 and CDR2 sequences are WNHNN and SYGVQD (reference sequence). V shed 8 bases and J 8 bases; nucleotides not matched to a gene: 7. This CDR3 is 12 amino acids long. CDR3: CASQTGECGYTF. CDR3 DNA sequence: TGCGCCAGCCAGACAGGGGAGTGCGGCTACACCTTC.

The chain joins TRBV5-1 to TRBJ2-5; 9 bases match TRBD2. The CDR3 runs to 15 residues. CDR1 and CDR2 (germline): SGHRS, YFSETQ. V trimming: 3 bases; J trimming: 7 bases; junction bases outside the gene matches: 10. As DNA, the CDR3 is TGCGCCAGCAGCTCGACTAGCGGTCAAAGAGGGACCCAGTACTTC. Translation: CASSSTSGQRGTQYF.

The chain joins TRBV27 to TRBJ2-7, with TRBD2 matching over 12 bases. CDR1 is MNHEY, CDR2 SMNVEV, per germline (reference sequence). V lost 5 bases and J lost 3; bases outside the gene matches: 8. This CDR3 is 16 amino acids long. The CDR3: CASSGWTSGTYYEQYF. The CDR3 DNA sequence: TGTGCCAGCAGTGGGTGGACTAGCGGGACGTACTACGAGCAGTACTTC.

This chain links TRBV7-2 with TRBJ2-7; D perhaps matches TRBD1 (5 bases). The CDR3 is 14 residues long. Trimming removed 5 bases from V and 3 bases from J, with 14 bases in between. Germline values: CDR1 SGHTA, CDR2 FQGNSA. The CDR3 loop is CASSLSGLIYEQYF. CDR3 bases: TGTGCCAGCAGCCTATCAGGGTTAATCTACGAGCAGTACTTC.

CDR3 nucleotides: TGTGCCAGCAGGAACACCGGGACAGGGCACACCGGGGAGCTGTTTTTT. Protein sequence: CASRNTGTGHTGELFF. The chain couples TRBV7-3 to TRBJ2-2, with TRBD1 identical over 9 bases. V was clipped by 6 bases and J by 3 bases; unmatched bases: 8. CDR3 length equals 16 residues. Germline values: CDR1 SGHTA, CDR2 FQGTGA.

The chain uses TRBV6-5 and TRBJ2-7, with 7 positions matching TRBD1. The CDR3 spans 11 residues. Germline V gene lookup returns CDR1 MNHEY and CDR2 SVGAGI. The V and J ends lost 8 bases and 8 bases, in that order; junction bases with no gene match: 6. The DNA of the CDR3 is TGTGCCAGCCGACAGGGTTCCCAGCAGTACTTC. It translates to CASRQGSQQYF.

The chain recombines TRBV7-2 with TRBJ1-2; 7 bases match TRBD1. From germline, CDR1 is SGHTA and CDR2 FQGNSA. The CDR3 has 15 residues. With V trimmed by 4 bases and J by 4 bases, 9 bases remained unmatched. The CDR3 loop reads CASSSGRGSGYGYTF. In DNA, the CDR3 is TGTGCCAGCAGCTCCGGCAGGGGGTCGGGCTATGGCTACACCTTC.

V usage is TRBV13 and J usage is TRBJ2-7; 14 bases map to TRBD2. Trimming at V came to 4 bases and at J to 0 bases, leaving 11 bases not matched to a gene. Germline V gene lookup returns CDR1 PRHDT and CDR2 FYEKMQ (reference sequence). CDR3 size: 19 residues. This chain's CDR3 is CASSSSGTSGSPSSYEQYF. CDR3 DNA: TGTGCCAGCAGCTCGTCCGGGACTAGCGGGAGCCCCAGCTCCTACGAGCAGTACTTC.

The V gene is TRBV7-9, the J gene TRBJ1-1, with TRBD1 matching 7 bases. With V trimmed by 2 bases and J by 11 bases, 8 bases remained unmatched. This CDR3 has 13 residues. The germline V gene encodes CDR1 SEHNR and CDR2 FQNEAQ (reference sequence). The chain's CDR3 is CASSLKGGVNAFF. CDR3 DNA sequence: TGTGCCAGCAGCTTAAAAGGGGGCGTTAATGCTTTCTTT.

The chain joins TRBV7-3 to TRBJ1-1; D not certain. This CDR3 has 13 amino acids. Trimming stripped 1 base from V and 6 bases from J, with 9 bases between. CDR1 SGHTA and CDR2 FQGTGA come from the germline V gene. CDR3 in amino acids: CASSLRLDSEAFF. CDR3 DNA sequence: TGTGCCAGCAGCTTAAGGCTGGACTCTGAAGCTTTCTTT.

This chain joins TRBV3-1 (or the pseudogene TRBV3-2) and TRBJ2-3; 10 positions match TRBD2. From germline, CDR1 is LGHDT and CDR2 YNNKEL (reference sequence). Unmatched junction bases numbered 8, after V lost 5 bases and J lost 6 bases. The CDR3 is 15 amino acids. This CDR3 reads CASSTLAGATDTQYF. The CDR3 DNA reads as TGTGCCAGCAGCACCCTAGCGGGGGCCACCGATACGCAGTATTTT.

The V and J genes are TRBV6-2 or TRBV6-3 and TRBJ2-7; TRBD1 might be the D (6 bases). Germline V CDR1 and CDR2: MNHEY, SVGEGT. The V end was cut by 0 bases, the J end by 2 bases, with 14 bases between. This CDR3 region has 16 residues. The CDR3 spells CASSYSIGQMAYEQYF. The CDR3 coding sequence is TGTGCCAGCAGTTACTCGATTGGACAGATGGCCTACGAGCAGTACTTC.

This clone was seen more than once but under ten times. This chain links TRBV7-2 with TRBJ2-1; D might be TRBD2 (6 bases). The CDR3 totals 14 residues. Deletions cut 1 base from V and 8 bases from J, with 12 bases between. The germline V gene has CDR1 SGHTA and CDR2 FQGNSA. The CDR3 DNA is TGTGCCAGCAGCTTAGGCTCCAGGGAGGATGAGCAGTTCTTC. Translating it yields CASSLGSREDEQFF.

The chain joins TRBV7-3 to TRBJ1-1, with 7 bases aligning to TRBD1. The germline gives CDR1 SGHTA, CDR2 FQGTGA. V lost 4 bases and J lost 4; bases outside the gene matches: 6. The CDR3 covers 14 residues. In nucleotides, the CDR3 is TGTGCCAGCAGCTCCAATCGACAGGGCACTGAAGCTTTCTTT. Translated: CASSSNRQGTEAFF.

The chain recombines TRBV7-9 with TRBJ1-1; TRBD1 is a possible D gene (6 bases). The CDR3 has 13 residues. Trimming took 6 bases from V and 2 from J, leaving 10 bases between them. The germline V gene has CDR1 SEHNR and CDR2 FQNEAQ (reference sequence). CDR3 coding DNA: TGTGCCAGCAGGTTACAGGGAAACACTGAAGCTTTCTTT. Translation gives CASRLQGNTEAFF.

The V call is TRBV3-1 (or the pseudogene TRBV3-2), the J call TRBJ1-2, with TRBD1 identical over 8 bases. The CDR3 spans 16 residues. CDR1 and CDR2 from the germline V gene are LGHDT and YNNKEL (reference sequence). The V and J ends lost 1 base and 4 bases, in that order; junction bases with no gene match: 8. The chain's CDR3 is CASSQGTGFVSYGYTF. For the CDR3, the DNA is TGTGCCAGCAGCCAAGGGACAGGGTTCGTGAGCTATGGCTACACCTTC.